Listed below are T cell receptor beta chains from one sample, sequenced in a study of blood T cell repertoires in COVID-19. Clones were read by immunoSEQ multiplex PCR, and TCRdb kept only the in-frame ones, dropping some. The sample lists about 120,000 clones, about 80% occurring once. The sequencing input was peripheral blood. Every receptor here comes from a man in his sixties with acute or convalescent COVID-19. Each CDR3 is given with its conserved first and last residue. The order of the fields is clone size, D gene, V gene, J gene, CDR3 DNA, CDR3 protein. The D gene is left open where the match is weak. Only some rows state a clone size, as once, few, many or a class for expanded clones.

-	-	TRBV2	TRBJ2-3	TGTGCCAGCAGTCTGGACAGTACCGATACGCAGTATTTT	CASSLDSTDTQYF
-	TRBD1	TRBV6-2/TRBV6-3	TRBJ1-2	TGTGCCAGCAGTCTCACAGGGGGTTCTCTACATGGCTACACCTTC	CASSLTGGSLHGYTF
-	TRBD1	TRBV5-1	TRBJ1-5	TGCGCCAGCAGCGCGGGACAGGGGGGCATAGGTCAGCCCCAGCATTTT	CASSAGQGGIGQPQHF
-	-	TRBV9	TRBJ2-7	TGTGCCAGCGGGGATGGGGGACTCTCCTACGAGCAGTACTTC	CASGDGGLSYEQYF
few	-	TRBV4-2	TRBJ2-2	TGTGCCAGCAGCCAAGATCGGGGGACCACGAACACCGGGGAGCTGTTTTTT	CASSQDRGTTNTGELFF
-	TRBD2	TRBV5-4	TRBJ2-1	TGTGCCAGCAGCACGAGACGACTAGCGGACTACAATGAGCAGTTCTTC	CASSTRRLADYNEQFF
few	-	TRBV18	TRBJ1-2	TGTGCCAGCTCACAGGGGGTTGTAATACATGGCTACACCTTC	CASSQGVVIHGYTF
-	-	TRBV19	TRBJ2-3	TGTGCCAGTAGTCGGACAGAGCGGGACGCGGATACGCAGTATTTT	CASSRTERDADTQYF
-	-	TRBV19	TRBJ1-2	TGTGCCAGTAGTACCCGGGACACATATGGCTACACCTTC	CASSTRDTYGYTF
-	-	TRBV3-1/TRBV3-2	TRBJ1-4	TGTGCCAGCAGCCAAGGAAATAACAGGGATGTTGAAAAACTGTTTTTT	CASSQGNNRDVEKLFF
-	TRBD2	TRBV7-8	TRBJ2-1	TGTGCCAGCAGCTTAGCTAGCGGGAGTAAGACAAATGAGCAGTTCTTC	CASSLASGSKTNEQFF
few	-	TRBV5-6	TRBJ2-7	TGTGCCAGCAGCTTGGGGTCAACAGGAGGGTACGAGCAGTACTTC	CASSLGSTGGYEQYF
once	-	TRBV10-1	TRBJ1-5	TGCGCCAGCAGTCAGGGTTTTTCTCAGCCCCAGCATTTT	CASSQGFSQPQHF
-	-	TRBV7-2	TRBJ1-2	TGTGCCAGCAACCCAACAGGAGCGGGCTATGGCTACACCTTC	CASNPTGAGYGYTF
-	TRBD1	TRBV5-1	TRBJ1-1	TGCGCCAGCAGCTTGGCGGGACAGGGGAACACTGAAGCTTTCTTT	CASSLAGQGNTEAFF
-	TRBD1	TRBV29-1	TRBJ1-2	TGCAGCGTTGATAAGGGGACAGGGGGAATCTATGGCTACACCTTC	CSVDKGTGGIYGYTF
-	TRBD1	TRBV14	TRBJ1-6	TGTGCCAGCAGCCCCCAGGGGGCGCGTCTTTTATCTTCACCCCTCCACTTT	CASSPQGARLLSSPLHF
few	-	TRBV1	TRBJ2-7	TGCACCAGCAGCCAAGATAGCGGGTCCTACGAGCAGTACTTC	CTSSQDSGSYEQYF